Below, 7 T cell receptor beta chains from the same sample are listed, as sequenced in a study of T cells in localized non-small cell lung cancer. Produced via immunoSEQ multiplex PCR; TCRdb's table is partial and in-frame only. The sample shows 70,000 to 80,000 clones, roughly 91% of them seen only once. The source was peripheral blood, collected before any cancer treatment. These receptors were obtained from a woman aged 40 to 75 with stage I squamous cell lung carcinoma.

This chain connects TRBV2 to TRBJ2-1; TRBD1 might be the D (6 bases). Germline V CDR1 and CDR2: SNHLY, FYNNEI. V was shortened by 7 bases and J by 2 bases, with 9 bases between the two germline ends. CDR3 size: 13 residues. CDR3 sequence (DNA): TGTGCCAGCAATAGGGACACCTACAATGAGCAGTTCTTC. This sequence encodes CASNRDTYNEQFF. Using reference TRBV2 and TRBJ2-1 for the parts outside the CDR3, the full variable domain is EPEVTQTPSHQVTQMGQEVILRCVPISNHLYFYWYRQILGQKVEFLVSFYNNEISEKSEIFDDQFSVERPDGSNFTLKIRSTKLEDSAMYFCASNRDTYNEQFFGPGTRLTVL.

This chain links TRBV4-2 with TRBJ1-3, with a weak D call TRBD1 (5 bases). The CDR3 is 18 residues long. Per the germline V gene, CDR1 is LGHNA and CDR2 is YNFKEQ. The V end lost 0 bases, the J end lost 0 bases, and 15 bases lay between the germline ends. The CDR3 DNA reads TGTGCCAGCAGCCAAGATAGTTACAGACAGAGCTCTGGAAACACCATATATTTT. Amino acids: CASSQDSYRQSSGNTIYF.

CDR3 sequence: CAWSVGRSSYEQYF. As DNA, the CDR3 is TGTGCCTGGAGTGTAGGCAGGAGTTCCTACGAGCAGTACTTC. This sequence joins TRBV30 and TRBJ2-7; D gene ambiguous. V lost 0 bases, J lost 1 base, and 10 bases lay in between. This CDR3 comprises 14 residues. In germline, CDR1 is GTSNPN, CDR2 SVGIG (reference sequence).

The gene calls are TRBV23-1 and TRBJ1-6; D is undetermined. TRBV23-1 is an ORF; its function is uncertain. This CDR3 spans 14 amino acids. V lost 8 bases and J lost 7, with 15 bases in between. The CDR3 protein is CASPAREDNSPLHF. The CDR3 DNA follows: TGCGCCAGCCCAGCAAGGGAAGACAATTCACCCCTCCACTTT.

J is TRBJ2-3 and V is TRBV20-1; no firm D call. Germline CDR1 DFQATT, CDR2 SNEGSKA (reference sequence). This CDR3 is built from 10 residues. The V end lost 7 bases, the J end lost 5 bases, and 7 bases lay between the germline ends. The DNA for the CDR3 is TGCAGTGGGGTGGAAGATACGCAGTATTTT. Encoded protein: CSGVEDTQYF.

CDR3 sequence (DNA): TGTGCCACCAGCAGAGAGAAGGGACTGAACACTGAAGCTTTCTTT. It yields the protein CATSREKGLNTEAFF. The genes are TRBV15 and TRBJ1-1; possible D gene TRBD1, 5 bases. Germline V gene sequence: CDR1 LNHNV, CDR2 YYDKDF (reference sequence). The length of the CDR3 is 15 residues. V was clipped by 0 bases and J by 0 bases, with 8 bases between them.

The chain couples TRBV5-4 to TRBJ1-1; 9 bases match TRBD1. In germline, CDR1 is SGHNT, CDR2 YYREEE (reference sequence). Trimming at V came to 0 bases and at J to 3 bases, leaving 3 bases not matched to a gene. The CDR3 extends over 15 amino acids. DNA of the CDR3: TGTGCCAGCAGCTTGGGGACAGGGGAGCACACTGAAGCTTTCTTT. Its translation: CASSLGTGEHTEAFF.